What follows are 19 T cell receptor beta chains derived from one specimen sequenced in a study of cytomegalovirus exposure and HLA in healthy donors. Primers for the PCR totalled 60 Vbeta and 13 Jbeta. Sequencing was performed with immunoSEQ multiplex PCR; in TCRdb, only in-frame clones are kept and a portion is missing. The table includes more than 120,000 clones, roughly 80% detected once. Sequenced: PBMCs. The receptors stem from a woman between 25 and 40 years old in good health and CMV-seronegative.

In its sample, this clone was seen a few times. The rearrangement joins TRBV29-1 to TRBJ1-2; 7 positions match TRBD1. This CDR3 is 13 amino acids long. Germline V gene data show CDR1 as SQVTM and CDR2 as ANQGSEA. J was trimmed by 4 bases and V by 6 bases; bases with no gene match: 8. In DNA form, the CDR3 reads TGCAGCGTAACCGGGACAGCCTCCTATGGCTACACCTTC. Encoded protein: CSVTGTASYGYTF.

The chain is built from TRBV5-4 and TRBJ1-1; weak D call: TRBD1 (5 bases). Trimming stripped 3 bases from V and 0 bases from J, with 12 bases between. This CDR3 has 15 amino acids. Germline V gene data show CDR1 as SGHNT and CDR2 as YYREEE (reference sequence). The CDR3 DNA is TGTGCCAGCAGCTCCGGGGGGACGGTGAACACTGAAGCTTTCTTT. This gives the protein CASSSGGTVNTEAFF.

The V gene is TRBV10-1, the J gene TRBJ2-1, with 7 bases identical to TRBD2. The germline gives CDR1 WNHNN, CDR2 SYGVQD (reference sequence). The CDR3 contains 17 residues. Unmatched junction bases numbered 8, after V lost 3 bases and J lost 0 bases. This CDR3 reads CASSDLLASSSYNEQFF. DNA of the CDR3: TGCGCCAGCAGTGACCTACTAGCGTCCAGCTCCTACAATGAGCAGTTCTTC.

A few counts support this clone. The chain employs TRBV2 and TRBJ2-2; D is unresolved. V was pared by 8 bases and J by 3 bases, with 10 bases between. The germline CDR1 and CDR2 sequences are SNHLY and FYNNEI. The CDR3 consists of 13 residues. DNA of the CDR3: TGTGCCAGCTTTCTCGTGTACACCGGGGAGCTGTTTTTT. Its translation is CASFLVYTGELFF.

The gene calls are TRBV4-1 and TRBJ2-7; TRBD2 matches 7 bases. The CDR3 consists of 15 residues. Germline CDR1 MGHRA, CDR2 YSYEKL. V lost 1 base, J lost 2 bases, and 5 bases stayed unmatched. The CDR3 DNA reads TGCGCCAGCAGCCAAGCGGCGGGAGAGACCTACGAGCAGTACTTC. Protein product: CASSQAAGETYEQYF.

The rearrangement links TRBV5-4 to TRBJ2-2; 7 positions match TRBD2. Unmatched junction bases numbered 5, after V lost 0 bases and J lost 0 bases. Germline CDR1 and CDR2: SGHNT and YYREEE (reference sequence). There are 17 residues in the CDR3. The DNA for the CDR3 is TGTGCCAGCAGCTTGGTCTTAGCGGGCTCGAACACCGGGGAGCTGTTTTTT. It codes for CASSLVLAGSNTGELFF.

DNA of the CDR3: TGTGCCAGCAGCTTAGCACTCCCTCGGGCGGGGGGGCGAGAGACCCAGTACTTC. It encodes CASSLALPRAGGRETQYF. The gene calls are TRBV7-6 and TRBJ2-5, with 9 positions matching TRBD2. The CDR3 runs 18 residues. J gave up 4 bases and V 0 bases, and 12 bases lay outside the gene matches. Per the germline V gene, CDR1 is SGHVS and CDR2 is FNYEAQ.

The rearrangement links TRBV5-1 to TRBJ2-1; 9 bases agree with TRBD2. The trim removed 0 bases at V and 9 bases at J, leaving 7 bases unmatched. The CDR3 sequence is 15 residues long. Per germline, CDR1 SGHRS and CDR2 YFSETQ. DNA of the CDR3: TGCGCCAGCAGCTTGGTTGGGACTAGCAGTGGTGAGCAGTTCTTC. It specifies CASSLVGTSSGEQFF.

The chain combines TRBV18 with TRBJ1-1; D is possibly TRBD1 (5 bases). The CDR3 has 15 amino acids. V was trimmed by 2 bases and J by 0 bases, leaving 10 bases between them. Germline V gene data show CDR1 as KGHSH and CDR2 as LQKENI. For the CDR3, the DNA is TGTGCCAGCTCACCATTATCGACAGTGAACACTGAAGCTTTCTTT. As protein: CASSPLSTVNTEAFF. Using reference TRBV18 and TRBJ1-1 for the parts outside the CDR3, the full variable domain is NAGVMQNPRHLVRRRGQEARLRCSPMKGHSHVYWYRQLPEEGLKFMVYLQKENIIDESGMPKERFSAEFPKEGPSILRIQQVVRGDSAAYFCASSPLSTVNTEAFFGQGTRLTVV.

The chain couples TRBV9 to TRBJ2-3; TRBD1 agrees at 8 bases. The germline gives CDR1 SGDLS, CDR2 YYNGEE. With 3 bases clipped from V and 3 bases from J, the junction kept 6 bases outside the gene matches. The length of the CDR3 is 15 residues. CDR3 amino acids: CASSGGQGRTDTQYF. The CDR3 nucleotides read TGTGCCAGCAGCGGCGGACAGGGAAGGACAGATACGCAGTATTTT.

The V and J genes are TRBV30 and TRBJ2-3, with D maybe TRBD2 (6 bases). The germline V gene has CDR1 GTSNPN and CDR2 SVGIG (reference sequence). The CDR3 sequence is 15 residues long. The ends were cut back, 2 bases at V and 5 bases at J, with 17 bases in the middle. The CDR3 sequence: CAWSSPGSRKDTQYF. In DNA form, the CDR3 reads TGTGCCTGGAGTAGTCCCGGGAGTCGAAAAGATACGCAGTATTTT. The whole variable domain, filled in from reference TRBV30 and TRBJ2-3, reads SQTIHQWPATLVQPVGSPLSLECTVEGTSNPNLYWYRQAAGRGLQLLFYSVGIGQISSEVPQNLSASRPQDRQFILSSKKLLLSDSGFYLCAWSSPGSRKDTQYFGPGTRLTVL.

V and J are TRBV19 and TRBJ2-7; no reliable D call. Looked up from germline, CDR1 is LNHDA and CDR2 is SQIVND (reference sequence). The CDR3 is 12 amino acids. Trimming shortened V by 3 bases and J by 6 bases, and 9 bases separated the two germline ends. CDR3 amino acids: CASSIGVGEQYF. The CDR3 DNA sequence: TGTGCCAGTAGTATTGGAGTGGGCGAGCAGTACTTC.

The rearrangement joins TRBV11-3 to TRBJ2-1, with a weak D call TRBD2 (6 bases). This CDR3 is 15 amino acids long. From germline, CDR1 is SGHNT and CDR2 YENEEA. V gave up 5 bases and J gave up 5 bases, with 16 bases separating them. In nucleotides, the CDR3 is TGTGCCAGCAGCCCAAAGGTAGCGGATCACAATGAGCAGTTCTTC. This sequence encodes CASSPKVADHNEQFF.

This clone came up a few times. The rearrangement links TRBV10-3 to TRBJ2-1; 7 positions match TRBD2. The CDR3 consists of 13 residues. Per germline, CDR1 ENHRY and CDR2 SYGVKD. After removal of 11 bases from V and 7 bases from J, the junction contained 11 bases not matched to a gene. The CDR3 sequence: CACRAGPRNEQFF. The CDR3 DNA is TGTGCCTGCCGAGCGGGACCGCGTAATGAGCAGTTCTTC.

The chain uses TRBV27 and TRBJ1-5; 12 nucleotides agree with TRBD1. Germline V gives CDR1 MNHEY, CDR2 SMNVEV (reference sequence). V shed 5 bases and J 4 bases; nucleotides not matched to a gene: 9. The CDR3 is 17 residues long. The DNA of the CDR3 is TGTGCCAGCAGTCTGGGACAGGGGGCTCAAGGGAATCAGCCCCAGCATTTT. Its translation: CASSLGQGAQGNQPQHF.

The J gene is TRBJ2-1, the V gene TRBV27; TRBD1 aligns across 9 bases. The germline V gene encodes CDR1 MNHEY and CDR2 SMNVEV (reference sequence). J gave up 8 bases and V 6 bases, and 11 bases lay outside the gene matches. CDR3 size: 15 residues. CDR3 amino acids: CASSSGTGLTDEQFF. CDR3 bases: TGTGCCAGCAGCTCCGGGACAGGGCTCACTGATGAGCAGTTCTTC.

The genes are TRBV9 and TRBJ2-1, with D possibly matching TRBD2 (6 bases). This CDR3 has 17 residues. The germline V gene encodes CDR1 SGDLS and CDR2 YYNGEE. The V end lost 0 bases, the J end lost 7 bases, and 20 bases lay between the germline ends. CDR3 in amino acids: CASSVDDAGRLRNEQFF. The CDR3, as DNA: TGTGCCAGCAGCGTAGATGATGCGGGGCGTTTAAGAAATGAGCAGTTCTTC.

The chain employs TRBV6-6 and TRBJ2-2; 7 bases fit TRBD1. The CDR3 has 13 residues. V gave up 10 bases and J gave up 4 bases; unmatched junction bases: 6. Germline V gene lookup returns CDR1 MNHNY and CDR2 SVGAGI (reference sequence). CDR3 in amino acids: CATDDRVTGELFF. The DNA of the CDR3 is TGTGCCACCGACGACAGGGTCACCGGGGAGCTGTTTTTT.

This clone was seen just once. This chain uses TRBV6-5 with TRBJ1-2, with a possible D match to TRBD1 (5 bases). CDR1 and CDR2 from the germline V gene are MNHEY and SVGAGI. V lost 5 bases and J lost 4, with 14 bases in between. The CDR3 consists of 14 residues. The CDR3 sequence is CASSPPLGGYGYTF. The CDR3, as DNA: TGTGCCAGCAGTCCCCCCCTGGGGGGCTATGGCTACACCTTC.